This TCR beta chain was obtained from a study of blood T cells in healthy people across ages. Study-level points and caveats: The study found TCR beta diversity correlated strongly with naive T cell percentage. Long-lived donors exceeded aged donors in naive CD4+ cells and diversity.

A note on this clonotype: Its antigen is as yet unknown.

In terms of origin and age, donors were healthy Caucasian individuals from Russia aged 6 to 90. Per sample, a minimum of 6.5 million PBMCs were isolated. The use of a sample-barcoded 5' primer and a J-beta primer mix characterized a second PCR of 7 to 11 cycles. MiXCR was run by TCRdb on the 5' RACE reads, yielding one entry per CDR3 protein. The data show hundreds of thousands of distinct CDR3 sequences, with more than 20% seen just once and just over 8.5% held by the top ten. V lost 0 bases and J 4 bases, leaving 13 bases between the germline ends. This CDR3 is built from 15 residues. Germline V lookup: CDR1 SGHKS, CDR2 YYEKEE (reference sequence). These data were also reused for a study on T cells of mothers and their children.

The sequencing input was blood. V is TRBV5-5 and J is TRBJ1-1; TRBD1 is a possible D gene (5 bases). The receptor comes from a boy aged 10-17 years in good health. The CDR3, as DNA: TGTGCCAGCAGCTTGGCTCCGGGGCTGGGCACTGAAGCTTTCTTT. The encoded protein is CASSLAPGLGTEAFF.